In its sample, the clone carrying this T cell receptor beta chain was seen a few times. The data belong to a study of beta chain features in type 1 diabetes. TCRB transcripts that were expressed got sequenced, as all of the isolated RNA had been reverse transcribed. Only in-frame clones appear in the TCRdb table, and some are missing; sequencing was by immunoSEQ multiplex PCR. The profile shows about 350,000 clones, roughly a fifth of them singletons. Germline assignment: CDR1 SGHRS and CDR2 YFSETQ. Losses at the gene ends were 5 bases for V and 1 base for J; bases not matched to a gene: 4. The length of the CDR3 is 15 residues.

The receptor comes from a young woman in good health. This chain connects TRBV5-1 to TRBJ2-3; 10 positions match TRBD2. Sequenced: naive CD4+ T cells from blood. Written as DNA, the CDR3 is TGCGCCAGCAGTCGTGGGACTAGCGGCACAGATACGCAGTATTTT. Amino acid sequence: CASSRGTSGTDTQYF.